This TCR beta chain was sequenced for a study of blood T cell repertoires in COVID-19. As originally analysed: Reference gene primers were amplified, and this amplification served to estimate nucleated cell counts. The table came from immunoSEQ multiplex PCR; TCRdb's copy has only in-frame clones and leaves some out. V and J calls and clone size come straight from that table; D and trimming were deduced from the DNA. The data hold 140,000 to 150,000 clones, with roughly 84% observed a single time. Germline V lookup: CDR1 MNHEY, CDR2 SVGAGI. Trimming pared 7 bases from V and 10 bases from J, leaving 18 bases between. The CDR3 length is 13 residues. Everyone who took part was roughly 18 to 89 years old, and they came from 20 to 25 US areas. This clone was picked up a small number of times.

The TCR was taken from a woman in her forties or fifties who had been exposed to COVID-19. V gene TRBV6-5 combines with J gene TRBJ2-3; TRBD1 might be the D (6 bases). Sequencing was carried out using PBMCs or T cells enriched from blood (not recorded which). Written as DNA, the CDR3 is TGTGCCAGCACCCGCCGACAGGACCGTGCGCAGTATTTT. As protein: CASTRRQDRAQYF.